This T cell receptor beta chain was profiled in a study of beta chain features in type 1 diabetes. Expressed TCRB transcripts were sequenced because the entire RNA isolate underwent reverse transcription. Sequencing was performed with immunoSEQ multiplex PCR; in TCRdb, only in-frame clones are kept and a portion is missing. The sample shows some 240,000 clones, 16% of them seen only once. Germline values: CDR1 SGHTA, CDR2 FQGNSA. The V gene lost 6 bases and the J gene lost 7 bases, with 21 bases spanning the gap. The CDR3 spans 15 residues. This clone was seen only once. What it recognizes is unknown. Overall study results and limits: Naive, central memory and Treg TCRB repertoires appeared more alike in patients than in healthy donors. For cells with high TCR expression, cDNA sequencing could yield over-representation. Among all four CD4+ subsets, Type 1 diabetes patients had TCRB CDR3s that were moderately but significantly shorter. The VDJ junctions of type 1 diabetes patients carried fewer insertions and more deletions.

Sequences were obtained from naive CD4+ T cells from blood. This chain uses TRBV7-2 with TRBJ2-5; D tentatively reads TRBD1 or TRBD2 (6 bases each). The source is a man aged 25-45 years with type 1 diabetes. CDR3 sequence (DNA): TGTGCCAGCAGGCCTACAGAGGGGGGTGAGGGGACCCAGTACTTC. Its protein is CASRPTEGGEGTQYF.